This note documents a single TCR beta chain sequence. This CDR3 is built from 14 residues. Germline V gene data show CDR1 as MGHRA and CDR2 as YSYEKL. V was clipped by 3 bases and J by 0 bases; unmatched bases: 1. Sequenced by immunoSEQ multiplex PCR; TCRdb stores in-frame clones only, minus some. The data contain more than 95,000 clones, approximately 87% of them singletons. The record originates from a study of blood T cell repertoires in COVID-19. Study-wide context: Acute and convalescent COVID-19 samples came from the United States, Italy and Spain. The analysed material was cDNA or gDNA that came from T cells, B-cell-depleted T cells, or PBMCs.

The receptor was isolated from a man in his 70s who had recovered from COVID-19. Sequences were obtained from peripheral blood. The chain carries TRBV4-1 and TRBJ2-5; 7 bases agree with TRBD1. This CDR3 reads CASSQDRYQETQYF. The CDR3 DNA sequence: TGCGCCAGCAGCCAGGACAGGTACCAAGAGACCCAGTACTTC.